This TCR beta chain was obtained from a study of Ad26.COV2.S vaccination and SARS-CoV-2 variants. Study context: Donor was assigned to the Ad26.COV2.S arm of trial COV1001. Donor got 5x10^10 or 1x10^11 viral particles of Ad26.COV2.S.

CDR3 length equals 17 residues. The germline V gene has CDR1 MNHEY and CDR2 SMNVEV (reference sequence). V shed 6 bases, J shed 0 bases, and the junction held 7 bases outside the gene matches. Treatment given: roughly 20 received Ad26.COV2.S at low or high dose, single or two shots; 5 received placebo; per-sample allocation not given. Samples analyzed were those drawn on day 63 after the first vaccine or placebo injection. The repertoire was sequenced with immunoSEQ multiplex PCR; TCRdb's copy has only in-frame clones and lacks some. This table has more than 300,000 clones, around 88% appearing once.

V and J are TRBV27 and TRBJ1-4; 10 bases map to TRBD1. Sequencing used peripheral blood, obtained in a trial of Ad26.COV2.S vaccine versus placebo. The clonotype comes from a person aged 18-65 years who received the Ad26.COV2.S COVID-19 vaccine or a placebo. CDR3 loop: CASRGTGATTTNEKLFF. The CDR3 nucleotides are TGTGCCAGCAGAGGGACAGGGGCGACCACAACTAATGAAAAACTGTTTTTT.